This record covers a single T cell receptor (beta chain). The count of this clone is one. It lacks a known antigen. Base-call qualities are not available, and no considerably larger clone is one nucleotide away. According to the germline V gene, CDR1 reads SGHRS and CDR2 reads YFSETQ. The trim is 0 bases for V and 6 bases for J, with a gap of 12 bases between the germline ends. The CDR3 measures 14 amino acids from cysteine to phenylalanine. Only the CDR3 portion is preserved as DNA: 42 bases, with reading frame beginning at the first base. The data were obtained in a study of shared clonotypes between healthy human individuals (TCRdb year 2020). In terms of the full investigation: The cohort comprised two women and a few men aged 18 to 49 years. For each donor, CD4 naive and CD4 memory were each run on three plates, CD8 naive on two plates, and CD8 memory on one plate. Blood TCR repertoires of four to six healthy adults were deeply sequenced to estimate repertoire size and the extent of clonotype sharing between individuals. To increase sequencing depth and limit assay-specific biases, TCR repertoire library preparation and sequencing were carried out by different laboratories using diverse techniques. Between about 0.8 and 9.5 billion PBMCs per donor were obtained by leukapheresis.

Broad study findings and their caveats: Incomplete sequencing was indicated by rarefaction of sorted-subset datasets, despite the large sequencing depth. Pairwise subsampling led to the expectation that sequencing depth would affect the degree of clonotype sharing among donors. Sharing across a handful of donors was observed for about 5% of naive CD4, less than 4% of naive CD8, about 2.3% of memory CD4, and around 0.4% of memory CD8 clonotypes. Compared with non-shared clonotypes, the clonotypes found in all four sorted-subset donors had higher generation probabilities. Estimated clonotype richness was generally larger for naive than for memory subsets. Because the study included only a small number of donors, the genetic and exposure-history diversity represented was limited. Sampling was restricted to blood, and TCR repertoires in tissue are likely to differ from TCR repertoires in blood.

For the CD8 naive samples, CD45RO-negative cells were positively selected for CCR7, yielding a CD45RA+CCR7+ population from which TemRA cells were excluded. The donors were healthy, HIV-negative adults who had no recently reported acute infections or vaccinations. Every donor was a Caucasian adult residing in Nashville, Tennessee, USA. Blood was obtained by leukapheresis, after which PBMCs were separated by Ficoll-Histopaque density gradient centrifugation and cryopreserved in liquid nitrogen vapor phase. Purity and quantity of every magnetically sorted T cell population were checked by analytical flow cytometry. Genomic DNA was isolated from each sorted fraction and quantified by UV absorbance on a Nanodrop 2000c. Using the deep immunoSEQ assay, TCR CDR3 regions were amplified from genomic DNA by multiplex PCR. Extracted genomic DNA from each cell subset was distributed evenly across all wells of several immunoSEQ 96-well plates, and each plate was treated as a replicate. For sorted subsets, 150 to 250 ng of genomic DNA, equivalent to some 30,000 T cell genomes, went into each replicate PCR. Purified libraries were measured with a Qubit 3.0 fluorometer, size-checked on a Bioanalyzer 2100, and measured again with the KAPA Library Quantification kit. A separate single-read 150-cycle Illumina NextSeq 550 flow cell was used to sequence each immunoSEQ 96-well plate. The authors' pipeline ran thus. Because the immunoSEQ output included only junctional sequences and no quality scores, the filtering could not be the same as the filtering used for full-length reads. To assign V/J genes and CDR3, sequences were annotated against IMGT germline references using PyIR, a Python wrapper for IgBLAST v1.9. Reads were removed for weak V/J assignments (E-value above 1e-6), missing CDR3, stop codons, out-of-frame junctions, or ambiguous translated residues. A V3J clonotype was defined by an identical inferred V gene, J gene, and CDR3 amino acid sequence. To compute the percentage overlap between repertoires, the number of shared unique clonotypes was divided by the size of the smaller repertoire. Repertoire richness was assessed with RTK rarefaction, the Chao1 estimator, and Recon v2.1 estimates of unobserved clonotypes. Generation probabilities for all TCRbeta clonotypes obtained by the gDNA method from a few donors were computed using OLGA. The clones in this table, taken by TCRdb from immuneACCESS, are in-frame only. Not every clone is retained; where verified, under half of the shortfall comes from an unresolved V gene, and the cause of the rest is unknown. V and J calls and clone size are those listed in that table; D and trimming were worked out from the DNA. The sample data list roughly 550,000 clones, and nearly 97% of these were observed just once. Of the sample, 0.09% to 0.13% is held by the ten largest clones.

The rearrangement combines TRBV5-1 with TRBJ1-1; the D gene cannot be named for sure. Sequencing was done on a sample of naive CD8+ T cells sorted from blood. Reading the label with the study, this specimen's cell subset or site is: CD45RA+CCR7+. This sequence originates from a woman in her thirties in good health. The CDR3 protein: CASSLVRDSSEAFF. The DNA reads TGCGCCAGCAGCTTGGTTAGGGATAGTTCTGAAGCTTTCTTT.